This is a list of T cell receptor beta chains from one sample in a study of shared clonotypes between healthy human individuals. Profiled with immunoSEQ multiplex PCR; TCRdb holds only in-frame clones, not every one. Of about 2,200,000 clones detected, 85% to 95% appear once; the ten largest clones hold around 1.7%. The sample was naive CD8+ T cells from PBMCs. These receptors were collected from a man younger than 35 in good health. Some clones in this sample may be carry-over from other donors' samples. CDR3s include the opening cysteine and the closing phenylalanine or tryptophan. A D gene is named only where the DNA matches it firmly.

- | TRBJ2-7 | TRBV9 | TGTGCCAGCAGCGTAGCTCCCGGAGGGGGCGAGCAGTACTTC | CASSVAPGGGEQYF
- | TRBJ1-1 | TRBV9 | TGTGCCAGCAGCGCGTCGGGAGGGAACAGGCTCCTCAACACTGAAGCTTTCTTT | CASSASGGNRLLNTEAFF
- | TRBJ2-2 | TRBV11-2 | TGTGCCAGCAGCCCGATATCTCCAGGGAGCGGCACCGGGGAGCTGTTTTTT | CASSPISPGSGTGELFF
- | TRBJ1-1 | TRBV23-1 | TGCGCCAGCAGGTGGGCAGCTGTGTTAGCTTTCTTT | CASRWAAVLAFF
- | TRBJ1-4 | TRBV7-2 | TGTGCCAGCAGCTGGGACGGACCAAATGAAAAACTGTTTTTT | CASSWDGPNEKLFF
TRBD1 | TRBJ2-7 | TRBV7-9 | TGTGCCAGCAGCTTAGGGGACAGGGACGAGCAGTACTTC | CASSLGDRDEQYF
- | TRBJ1-5 | TRBV10-3 | TGTGCCATCAGTGAGTCTCTGTCAGGGAGGGACCAGCCCCAGCATTTT | CAISESLSGRDQPQHF
- | TRBJ1-1 | TRBV5-6 | TGTGCCAGCAGCCCAACGGGCAGATCCTCTGAAGCTTTCTTT | CASSPTGRSSEAFF
- | TRBJ1-2 | TRBV5-1 | TGCGCCAGCAGCCCAGCTAGGGCTACGGTCGGCTACACCTTC | CASSPARATVGYTF
- | TRBJ2-1 | TRBV4-2 | TGTGCCAGCAGCCCCAGGGTAGGCATTTTCGGCTCCTACAATGAGCAGTTCTTC | CASSPRVGIFGSYNEQFF
- | TRBJ2-7 | TRBV5-1 | TGCGCCAGCAGCTTGGCCCGACGCACGGGAGCTTTCTACGAGCAGTACTTC | CASSLARRTGAFYEQYF
- | TRBJ2-7 | TRBV18 | TGTGCCAGCTCCCGGGGTGAGGGGTACTACGAGCAGTACTTC | CASSRGEGYYEQYF
- | TRBJ1-4 | TRBV28 | TGTGCCAGCAGTACCACAGCTGAAGGGACCTATAATGAAAAACTGTTTTTT | CASSTTAEGTYNEKLFF
TRBD1 | TRBJ2-7 | TRBV9 | TGTGCCAGCAGCTCCACCGGGGACAGGTCCTACGAGCAGTACTTC | CASSSTGDRSYEQYF
- | TRBJ2-1 | TRBV27 | TGTGCCAGCAGTCTCCGGGACGGCACCTACAATGAGCAGTTCTTC | CASSLRDGTYNEQFF
- | TRBJ2-1 | TRBV27 | TGTGCCAGCAGTTTGGCCGGGACACCTTACAATGAGCAGTTCTTC | CASSLAGTPYNEQFF
- | TRBJ2-7 | TRBV30 | TGTGCCTGGAGTGCCGGACTATTATCCTCCTACGAGCAGTACTTC | CAWSAGLLSSYEQYF
- | TRBJ2-1 | TRBV9 | TGTGCCAGCAGCGTCTTTTCGTGGGACTACAATGAGCAGTTCTTC | CASSVFSWDYNEQFF
- | TRBJ1-6 | TRBV5-6 | TGTGCCAGCAGCTTGGACCAATCACCCCTCCACTTT | CASSLDQSPLHF
- | TRBJ2-5 | TRBV4-2 | TGTGCCAGCAGCCAAATCCTCACACGGGGGCCGGGGGAGACCCAGTACTTC | CASSQILTRGPGETQYF
- | TRBJ2-1 | TRBV6-6 | TGTGCCAGCAGTTACGGAGAATCCTCGGGCTACAATGAGCAGTTCTTC | CASSYGESSGYNEQFF